These T cell receptor beta chains were read from a single sample in a study. TCRdb called the RT-PCR reads again in MiXCR, with one record for every CDR3 protein. This sample yields more than 600,000 distinct CDR3 sequences, of which 14% are seen a single time; just over 3.5% belongs to the top ten. The specimen was memory CD4+ T cells from blood. The receptors here all came from a female donor in good health, serving as a healthy control. CDR3s include the opening cysteine and the closing phenylalanine or tryptophan. The D gene is left open where the match is weak. Not every row has a clone size; where given, it reads once, few, many or a size class.

V gene,J gene,clone size,D gene,CDR3 DNA,CDR3 protein
TRBV7-2,TRBJ2-3,.,.,TGTGCCAGCAGTACCCGAGAAGGGGCCGTCCCCACAGATACGCAGTATTTT,CASSTREGAVPTDTQYF
TRBV2,TRBJ2-1,many,.,TGTGCCAGCAGTGCTTTACTTACTAGCGAGCAGTTCTTC,CASSALLTSEQFF
TRBV7-2,TRBJ2-3,many,.,TGTGCCAGCAGCTTAGTACCCCTAGGGTTTACTAGCACAGATACGCAGTATTTT,CASSLVPLGFTSTDTQYF
TRBV7-8,TRBJ1-6,few,.,TGTGCCAGCAGCGCCCAGTCGGGAGTCCATAATTCACCCCTCCACTTT,CASSAQSGVHNSPLHF
TRBV7-3,TRBJ2-1,.,.,TGTGCCAGCAGCTTACAGTCCTCGAGAGGGAATGAGCAGTTCTTC,CASSLQSSRGNEQFF
TRBV20-1,TRBJ2-7,many,TRBD2,TGCAGTGCAACCGGGACTACCCTGGGGGAGCAGTACTTC,CSATGTTLGEQYF
TRBV28,TRBJ2-5,few,.,TGTGCCAGCAGTTTTGGGAGTACACAAGAGACCCAGTACTTC,CASSFGSTQETQYF
TRBV6-5,TRBJ1-1,.,TRBD1,TGTGCCAGCAGTTACGGCGGGACAGCAGGAGGTGAAGCTTTCTTT,CASSYGGTAGGEAFF
TRBV6-5,TRBJ2-1,few,.,TGTGCCAGCAGAATGGGCTCCTACAATGAGCAGTTCTTC,CASRMGSYNEQFF
TRBV20-1,TRBJ1-2,.,.,TGCAGTGCCGGGACCCAGGGATTCAACTATGGCTACACCTTC,CSAGTQGFNYGYTF
TRBV7-3,TRBJ2-5,.,TRBD2,TGTGCCAGCAGCTTAAATGCGGGGGGGTCCGGGGAGACCCAGTACTTC,CASSLNAGGSGETQYF
TRBV6-5,TRBJ1-2,.,TRBD1,TGTGCCAGCAGTTCCGACAGGGGGCGATCTAACTATGGCTACACCTTC,CASSSDRGRSNYGYTF
TRBV4-2,TRBJ2-7,many,.,TGTGCCAGCAGCCTGGGGAGCGGGTTCTCCTACGAGCAGTACTTC,CASSLGSGFSYEQYF
TRBV5-1,TRBJ2-2,many,.,TGCGCCAGCAGCTTGGTGGTTCTAGCTGCGAACACCGGGGAGCTGTTTTTT,CASSLVVLAANTGELFF
TRBV4-3,TRBJ1-6,many,TRBD1,TGCGCCAGCAGCCAAACCGCGGGACAGGGGCAAAATTCACCCCTCCACTTT,CASSQTAGQGQNSPLHF